The 26 T cell receptor beta chains given below trace back to one sample, sequenced in a study of identical twins. TCRdb recomputed calls from the 5' RACE reads with MiXCR, one row per CDR3 protein. The sample gives roughly 290,000 distinct CDR3 sequences, less than 9.5% of which show up once; approximately 7% is in the top ten. These data are also associated with another study on yellow fever vaccine responses in identical twins.

Sample: CD8+ T cells sorted from blood. These receptors were collected from a woman aged 18-29 years in good health.

The sample holds many counts of this clonotype. This chain connects TRBV29-1 to TRBJ2-3; TRBD2 aligns across 12 bases. This CDR3 region has 14 residues. Germline assignment: CDR1 SQVTM and CDR2 ANQGSEA. Trimming at V came to 6 bases and at J to 4 bases, leaving 5 bases not matched to a gene. The CDR3 loop reads CSVGGTSGSDTQYF. The CDR3 DNA is TGCAGCGTGGGAGGGACTAGCGGGTCAGATACGCAGTATTTT.

This chain uses TRBV24-1 with TRBJ2-5, with D possibly being TRBD1 or TRBD2 (5 bases each). CDR3 length: 13 amino acids. In germline, CDR1 is KGHDR, CDR2 SFDVKD. V gave up 7 bases and J gave up 1 base, with 9 bases separating them. CDR3 bases: TGTGCCACCAGGGACGGGGCCCAAGAGACCCAGTACTTC. Its translation: CATRDGAQETQYF.

The chain carries TRBV12-3 or TRBV12-4 and TRBJ2-1; tentative D call: TRBD2 (7 bases). The CDR3 length is 17 residues. V was pared by 2 bases and J by 6 bases, with 20 bases between. CDR3 sequence: CASSLYPGAGEGNEQFF. CDR3 bases: TGTGCCAGCAGTTTATATCCCGGAGCAGGGGAGGGCAATGAGCAGTTCTTC.

V and J are TRBV20-1 and TRBJ2-7; TRBD2 matches at 8 bases. Losses at the gene ends were 6 bases for V and 5 bases for J; bases not matched to a gene: 6. The CDR3 is 12 amino acids. Germline V gene sequence: CDR1 DFQATT, CDR2 SNEGSKA (reference sequence). As DNA, the CDR3 is TGCAGTGCCAGCACCGGGGGGGACGAGCAGTACTTC. Translated: CSASTGGDEQYF.

This clonotype was picked up a small number of times. The chain recombines TRBV12-3 or TRBV12-4 with TRBJ2-2; D may match TRBD1 or TRBD2 (6 bases each). The V and J ends lost 7 bases and 4 bases respectively, with 16 bases between them. CDR3 length: 15 amino acids. CDR3 sequence (DNA): TGTGCCAGCATCCAAGGGGGACTTGCCACCGGGGAGCTGTTTTTT. Amino acid sequence: CASIQGGLATGELFF.

This clonotype was detected many times. The chain carries TRBV29-1 and TRBJ2-7; the D gene is possibly TRBD2 (6 bases). From germline, CDR1 is SQVTM and CDR2 ANQGSEA. The CDR3 is 14 residues long. V was trimmed by 4 bases and J by 3 bases, leaving 16 bases between them. Here the CDR3 reads CSVVRSGDHYEQYF. The CDR3 DNA reads TGCAGCGTTGTTCGTAGCGGAGACCACTACGAGCAGTACTTC.

This clonotype was recorded at least ten times. The chain joins TRBV10-3 to TRBJ2-5; tentatively, D is TRBD2 (5 bases). CDR3 length equals 11 residues. Germline CDR1 and CDR2: ENHRY and SYGVKD. CDR3 region: CVGGTGETQYF. CDR3 DNA: TGTGTAGGTGGCACGGGGGAGACCCAGTACTTC.

The rearrangement uses TRBV7-3 and TRBJ2-2; 8 nucleotides match TRBD1. This CDR3 contains 18 residues. Trimming cost V 8 bases and J 3 bases; bases outside gene matches: 17. Germline CDR1 and CDR2: SGHTA and FQGTGA. DNA of the CDR3: TGTGCCAGCTGTTTAGCCACAATGACAGGGGAGTACACCGGGGAGCTGTTTTTT. This codes for CASCLATMTGEYTGELFF.

This clonotype has ten or more counts. The chain carries TRBV7-2 and TRBJ1-5, with TRBD1 identical over 9 bases. V was clipped by 6 bases and J by 5 bases; unmatched bases: 8. The CDR3 length is 15 residues. The germline V gene has CDR1 SGHTA and CDR2 FQGNSA. CDR3 bases: TGTGCCAGCAGACCCGGGACAGGGACGCATCAGCCCCAGCATTTT. This gives the protein CASRPGTGTHQPQHF. Complete variable domain (other parts from reference TRBV7-2 and TRBJ1-5): GAGVSQSPSNKVTEKGKDVELRCDPISGHTALYWYRQSLGQGLEFLIYFQGNSAPDKSGLPSDRFSAERTGGSVSTLTIQRTQQEDSAVYLCASRPGTGTHQPQHFGDGTRLSIL.

The rearrangement uses TRBV27 and TRBJ1-1, with D possibly being TRBD1 (5 bases). This CDR3 comprises 15 residues. The V gene's germline CDR1 is MNHEY and CDR2 SMNVEV (reference sequence). V lost 3 bases, J lost 2 bases, and 13 bases lay in between. The CDR3 sequence: CASSFSSGFNTEAFF. CDR3 DNA: TGTGCCAGCAGTTTTTCCTCAGGGTTTAACACTGAAGCTTTCTTT.

This clonotype was seen a few times. The CDR3 protein is CSVHGTTNEQFF. The DNA for the CDR3 is TGCAGCGTACACGGAACCACCAATGAGCAGTTCTTC. This rearrangement joins TRBV29-1 to TRBJ2-1, with D unclear. The CDR3 has 12 amino acids. Germline CDR1 and CDR2: SQVTM and ANQGSEA. The V end was cut by 6 bases, the J end by 6 bases, with 12 bases between.

V gene TRBV28 combines with J gene TRBJ1-4; no firm D call. Deletions cut 3 bases from V and 8 bases from J, with 13 bases between. This CDR3 is 14 amino acids long. Germline CDR1 MDHEN, CDR2 SYDVKM. The CDR3 nucleotides are TGTGCCAGCAGTTTCCGCCTAGGGAACGAAAAACTGTTTTTT. It is translated as CASSFRLGNEKLFF.

The chain employs TRBV7-8 and TRBJ2-1; weak D call: TRBD2 (6 bases). Germline values: CDR1 SGHVS, CDR2 FQNEAQ. Trimming pared 5 bases from V and 10 bases from J, leaving 12 bases between. The CDR3 has 12 amino acids. The CDR3 nucleotides are TGTGCCAGCAGCCCGGGTGGGAGGGAGCAGTTCTTC. Translated: CASSPGGREQFF.

V is TRBV2 and J is TRBJ2-1, with D maybe TRBD2 (5 bases). V was cut by 1 base and J by 8 bases, with 12 bases left in between. This CDR3 is built from 14 residues. Per germline, CDR1 SNHLY and CDR2 FYNNEI. CDR3 region: CASSEDASGYEQFF. The DNA for the CDR3 is TGTGCCAGCAGTGAAGATGCATCGGGATATGAGCAGTTCTTC.

This clonotype was seen at least ten times. The chain combines TRBV3-1 with TRBJ1-1, with TRBD1 as a possible D gene (6 bases). Germline values: CDR1 LGHDT, CDR2 YNNKEL (reference sequence). Trimming pared 0 bases from V and 8 bases from J, leaving 13 bases between. The CDR3 covers 14 residues. The CDR3 region has the DNA TGTGCCAGCAGCCAAGAAGTTCTAGGACAGGAAGCTTTCTTT. Translated, it gives CASSQEVLGQEAFF.

This clonotype was observed once. The chain links TRBV7-2 to TRBJ2-2; 8 bases are a match to TRBD2. CDR3 length: 17 residues. Trimming at V came to 6 bases and at J to 2 bases, leaving 11 bases not matched to a gene. Looked up from germline, CDR1 is SGHTA and CDR2 is FQGNSA. CDR3 residues: CASSLHPGLVNTGELFF. CDR3 nucleotide sequence: TGTGCCAGCAGTCTTCATCCGGGACTAGTAAACACCGGGGAGCTGTTTTTT.

The chain couples TRBV5-1 to TRBJ2-7; the D gene is possibly TRBD2 (6 bases). V gave up 4 bases and J gave up 4 bases, with 18 bases separating them. The CDR3 is 15 amino acids. Looked up from germline, CDR1 is SGHRS and CDR2 is YFSETQ. CDR3 DNA: TGCGCCAGCAGCCATCGGGACTTCGGATCGTACGAGCAGTACTTC. The encoded protein is CASSHRDFGSYEQYF.

The DNA of the CDR3 is TGCAGTGCCCGCTTCCCGGGACAACCAACAATCAATGAGCAGTTCTTC. Encoded protein: CSARFPGQPTINEQFF. The chain is built from TRBV20-1 and TRBJ2-1; perhaps TRBD1 as D (6 bases). The CDR3 contains 16 residues. The V gene lost 6 bases and the J gene lost 6 bases, with 24 bases spanning the gap. The germline V gene encodes CDR1 DFQATT and CDR2 SNEGSKA (reference sequence).

The genes are TRBV18 and TRBJ2-5; TRBD1 agrees at 8 bases. The ends lost 6 bases at V and 3 bases at J; junction bases unmatched: 9. In germline, CDR1 is KGHSH, CDR2 LQKENI. This CDR3 contains 15 residues. The CDR3 protein is CASSAGDRPKETQYF. As DNA, the CDR3 is TGTGCCAGCTCCGCTGGGGACAGGCCAAAAGAGACCCAGTACTTC. Full variable domain (missing parts from reference TRBV18 and TRBJ2-5): NAGVMQNPRHLVRRRGQEARLRCSPMKGHSHVYWYRQLPEEGLKFMVYLQKENIIDESGMPKERFSAEFPKEGPSILRIQQVVRGDSAAYFCASSAGDRPKETQYFGPGTRLLVL.

This clonotype has just a few counts. The chain links TRBV20-1 to TRBJ2-1; tentatively, D is TRBD2 (7 bases). The ends were cut back, 6 bases at V and 0 bases at J, with 15 bases in the middle. CDR1 DFQATT and CDR2 SNEGSKA come from the germline V gene (reference sequence). The CDR3 loop spans 15 amino acids. The CDR3 nucleotides read TGCAGTGCGGACAGCGGGGCCAGCTCCTACAATGAGCAGTTCTTC. This gives the protein CSADSGASSYNEQFF.

This clonotype was recorded at least ten times. The rearrangement joins TRBV6-1 to TRBJ2-5; the match to TRBD2 covers 7 bases. This CDR3 contains 14 residues. Trimming at V came to 5 bases and at J to 3 bases, leaving 6 bases not matched to a gene. Germline-derived CDR1 and CDR2 are MNHNS and SASEGT. CDR3 sequence reads: CASSQLGREETQYF. DNA of the CDR3: TGTGCCAGCAGTCAACTGGGGAGGGAAGAGACCCAGTACTTC.

The V and J genes are TRBV5-6 and TRBJ2-2, with D unclear. This CDR3 contains 15 residues. With 0 bases removed from V and 5 bases from J, the gap between germline ends came to 11 bases. CDR1 and CDR2 (germline): SGHDT, YYEEEE. CDR3 amino acids: CASSLGGDSTGELFF. In DNA form, the CDR3 reads TGTGCCAGCAGCTTGGGAGGAGATAGTACCGGGGAGCTGTTTTTT.

This rearrangement joins TRBV27 to TRBJ2-1; D is undetermined. Germline V CDR1 and CDR2: MNHEY, SMNVEV (reference sequence). The ends were cut back, 6 bases at V and 1 base at J, with 13 bases in the middle. CDR3 size: 15 residues. The CDR3 sequence is CASSPTRDSYNEQFF. The CDR3 DNA follows: TGTGCCAGCAGCCCAACAAGGGATTCCTACAATGAGCAGTTCTTC.

This clonotype came up many times. This sequence joins TRBV20-1 and TRBJ2-2, with 8 positions matching TRBD1. V was clipped by 3 bases and J by 3 bases; unmatched bases: 3. The CDR3 has 14 amino acids. Germline assignment: CDR1 DFQATT and CDR2 SNEGSKA (reference sequence). The CDR3 region is CSARGTGDTGELFF. CDR3 DNA sequence: TGCAGTGCTAGGGGGACAGGAGACACCGGGGAGCTGTTTTTT.

This clonotype was counted between two and nine times. The rearrangement uses TRBV3-1 and TRBJ2-7; 9 nucleotides agree with TRBD1. The CDR3 is 16 residues long. The germline V gene encodes CDR1 LGHDT and CDR2 YNNKEL (reference sequence). The J segment lost 2 bases and the V segment lost 3 bases, leaving 8 bases of the junction unmatched. The CDR3 sequence: CASSHRLDRGTYEQYF. In nucleotides, the CDR3 is TGTGCCAGCAGCCACAGATTGGACAGGGGTACCTACGAGCAGTACTTC.

The table lists this clonotype with a few counts. The CDR3 loop reads CASSQDREDEKLFF. In nucleotides, the CDR3 is TGCGCCAGCAGCCAGGACAGGGAGGACGAAAAACTGTTTTTT. J is TRBJ1-4 and V is TRBV4-3, with 8 bases that match TRBD1. J was trimmed by 8 bases and V by 3 bases; bases with no gene match: 5. The CDR3 loop spans 14 amino acids. From germline, CDR1 is LGHNA and CDR2 YSLEER.